The source of this T cell receptor (beta chain) is a study of cytomegalovirus exposure and HLA in healthy donors. The PCR made use of 60 Vbeta and 13 Jbeta primers. Clones were read by immunoSEQ multiplex PCR, and TCRdb kept only the in-frame ones, dropping some. This table has about 38,000 clones, roughly 85% appearing once. Germline V gives CDR1 SEHNR, CDR2 FQNEAQ (reference sequence). This CDR3 has 15 residues. V lost 5 bases, J lost 5 bases, and 9 bases stayed unmatched. Findings and limits, study-wide: Sequencing probably produced one cluster of sequence variants that were highly shared. Associated with cytomegalovirus, according to the listing, were some 180 TCR beta chains.

This clone was picked up one time. The antigen is unknown. This chain connects TRBV7-9 to TRBJ2-5; 9 bases are a match to TRBD2. This sequence originates from a middle-aged woman in good health and CMV-seropositive. Sequenced material: PBMCs. The CDR3 nucleotides read TGTGCCAGCAGCCCCCAGGCGGGGGGGCTTGAGACCCAGTACTTC. Translation: CASSPQAGGLETQYF.